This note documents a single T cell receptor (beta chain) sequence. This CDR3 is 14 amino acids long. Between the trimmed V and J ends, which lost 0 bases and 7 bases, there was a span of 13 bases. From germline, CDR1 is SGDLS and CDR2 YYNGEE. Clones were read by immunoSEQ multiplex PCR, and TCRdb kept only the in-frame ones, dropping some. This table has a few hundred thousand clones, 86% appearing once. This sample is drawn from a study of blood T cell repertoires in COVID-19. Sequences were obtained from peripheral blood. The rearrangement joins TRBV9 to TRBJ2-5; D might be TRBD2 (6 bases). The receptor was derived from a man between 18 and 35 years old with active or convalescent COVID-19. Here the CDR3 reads CASSVGGTGGTQYF. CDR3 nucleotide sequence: TGTGCCAGCAGCGTAGGAGGAACCGGGGGGACCCAGTACTTC. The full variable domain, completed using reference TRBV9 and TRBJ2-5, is DSGVTQTPKHLITATGQRVTLRCSPRSGDLSVYWYQQSLDQGLQFLIQYYNGEERAKGNILERFSAQQFPDLHSELNLSSLELGDSALYFCASSVGGTGGTQYFGPGTRLLVL.